This T cell receptor (beta chain) was captured by sequencing in a study of T cells in Graves' hyperthyroidism and ophthalmopathy. General observations from the study: Ophthalmopathy prediction by the model preceded onset by a median about 6.3 months. Blood also contained most expanded thyroid clonotypes above 0.001.

Uncontrolled infection, other autoimmune disease, pregnancy or lactation disqualified patients from enrolment. Amplified regions were TCR beta CDR3 sequences from RNA transcripts. Researchers ran a first-round RT-PCR on the TCR CDR3 using the HTBI primer set. MiXCR, run by TCRdb on the multiplex PCR reads, gives a single entry per CDR3 protein. The sample consists of a few hundred thousand distinct CDR3 sequences, more than 14% of them appearing once. Germline CDR1 reads SGHTA; CDR2 reads FQGTGA. J lost 1 base, V lost 4 bases, and 5 bases had no gene match. The CDR3 spans 15 residues. This clonotype was seen at least ten times. Antigen specificity is unknown.

The source material was blood. The genes are TRBV7-3 and TRBJ2-5; 8 bases are shared with TRBD2. This TCR came from a woman aged 40 to 50 with Graves' hyperthyroidism that later progressed to Graves' ophthalmopathy. CDR3 in amino acids: CASSSLAGPQETQYF. In nucleotides, the CDR3 is TGTGCCAGCAGCTCCCTAGCGGGTCCCCAAGAGACCCAGTACTTC. Looking up the rest from reference TRBV7-3 and TRBJ2-5 gives the full variable domain: GAGVSQTPSNKVTEKGKYVELRCDPISGHTALYWYRQSLGQGPEFLIYFQGTGAADDSGLPNDRFFAVRPEGSVSTLKIQRTERGDSAVYLCASSSLAGPQETQYFGPGTRLLVL.